The 23 T cell receptor beta chains in this list originate from one sample, sequenced in a study of cytomegalovirus exposure and HLA in healthy donors. Primers for the PCR totalled 60 Vbeta and 13 Jbeta. TCRdb's copy holds only in-frame clones and misses some; the assay was immunoSEQ multiplex PCR. The table has around 110,000 clones, 8.5% to 10% seen once. Input material: PBMCs. Source of these receptors: a man aged 30 to 45 in good health and CMV-seronegative.

This clone was seen a handful of times. The chain carries TRBV28 and TRBJ2-7; 9 bases are shared with TRBD1. CDR1 and CDR2 from the germline V gene are MDHEN and SYDVKM. V trimming: 7 bases; J trimming: 0 bases; junction bases outside the gene matches: 16. The CDR3 covers 18 residues. This CDR3 is CASTFWDRARRRSYEQYF. DNA of the CDR3: TGTGCCAGCACTTTTTGGGACAGGGCAAGAAGGCGCTCCTACGAGCAGTACTTC.

V gene TRBV7-9 combines with J gene TRBJ1-1; D remains unclear. There are 12 residues in the CDR3. Trimming shortened V by 5 bases and J by 0 bases, and 4 bases separated the two germline ends. Per germline, CDR1 SEHNR and CDR2 FQNEAQ (reference sequence). The DNA of the CDR3 is TGTGCCAGCAGCCTCGTGAACACTGAAGCTTTCTTT. Residues: CASSLVNTEAFF.

The rearrangement links TRBV2 to TRBJ2-3, with unresolved D. The germline V and J ends were trimmed by 4 bases and 2 bases, with 10 bases remaining between them. CDR1 and CDR2 from the germline V gene are SNHLY and FYNNEI. The CDR3 extends over 14 amino acids. The CDR3 loop reads CASSVWQVTDTQYF. Here the CDR3 DNA reads TGTGCCAGCAGTGTCTGGCAGGTCACAGATACGCAGTATTTT.

This chain links TRBV4-2 with TRBJ1-2, with 7 bases matching TRBD1. Trimming took 2 bases from V and 3 from J; bases not matched to a gene: 0. Germline V CDR1 and CDR2: LGHNA, YNFKEQ. The CDR3 runs to 13 residues. In nucleotides, the CDR3 is TGTGCCAGCAGCCAAACAGGGGACTATGGCTACACCTTC. It is translated as CASSQTGDYGYTF.

The V call is TRBV6-1, the J call TRBJ1-2; 8 bases map to TRBD1. Trimming cost V 3 bases and J 8 bases; bases outside gene matches: 5. The CDR3 spans 13 residues. Per the germline V gene, CDR1 is MNHNS and CDR2 is SASEGT. The DNA for the CDR3 is TGTGCCAGCAGTGAGCAGGGGGCTCGAGGCTACACCTTC. Its protein product is CASSEQGARGYTF.

This clone was counted between two and nine times. The chain uses TRBV7-9 and TRBJ2-1; perhaps TRBD2 as D (5 bases). Deletions cut 1 base from V and 7 bases from J, with 14 bases between. The CDR3 is 15 residues long. Germline V gene data show CDR1 as SEHNR and CDR2 as FQNEAQ (reference sequence). The CDR3 reads CASSLVGSPGNEQFF. Written as DNA, the CDR3 is TGTGCCAGCAGCTTAGTGGGCAGCCCGGGGAATGAGCAGTTCTTC.

The chain links TRBV7-2 to TRBJ2-5, with TRBD1 matching 9 bases. The V gene end was trimmed by 6 bases and the J gene end by 4 bases; junction bases not matched to a gene: 6. This CDR3 contains 14 residues. The germline V gene has CDR1 SGHTA and CDR2 FQGNSA. The CDR3 protein is CASSNTGQGETQYF. CDR3 DNA sequence: TGTGCCAGCAGTAATACGGGACAGGGAGAGACCCAGTACTTC.

The chain couples TRBV9 to TRBJ1-2; D is unclear. Trimming left V 3 bases short and J 0 bases short, with 9 bases between. CDR3 length: 14 amino acids. Germline V lookup: CDR1 SGDLS, CDR2 YYNGEE. The CDR3 DNA reads TGTGCCAGCAGCGGACTAGCAGCTAACTATGGCTACACCTTC. As protein: CASSGLAANYGYTF.

This clone was found a few times. This same CDR3 is encoded by further DNA sequences in the sample. This CDR3 reads CAISTGGARGTEAFF. For the CDR3, the DNA is TGTGCCATCAGTACAGGGGGGGCACGGGGTACTGAAGCTTTCTTT. V gene TRBV10-3 combines with J gene TRBJ1-1; 8 bases align to TRBD1. The CDR3 has 15 amino acids. After removal of 5 bases from V and 5 bases from J, the junction contained 10 bases not matched to a gene. The V gene's germline CDR1 is ENHRY and CDR2 SYGVKD.

In DNA form, the CDR3 reads TGTGCCAGCAGCTTAGAAACTAGCGGAACGGATGAGCAGTTCTTC. This translates into CASSLETSGTDEQFF. The chain carries TRBV7-3 and TRBJ2-1; 8 bases match TRBD2. The CDR3 runs 15 residues. J was trimmed by 8 bases and V by 2 bases; bases with no gene match: 8. Germline V CDR1 and CDR2: SGHTA, FQGTGA.

The chain recombines TRBV28 with TRBJ2-6; 7 bases match TRBD2. Per germline, CDR1 MDHEN and CDR2 SYDVKM. The CDR3 is made up of 15 amino acids. Trimming took 6 bases from V and 2 from J; bases not matched to a gene: 4. The CDR3 region has the DNA TGTGCCAGCAGCCCTGGGGGGGCTGGGGCCAACGTCCTGACTTTC. Its protein product is CASSPGGAGANVLTF.

This rearrangement joins TRBV12-5 to TRBJ2-5, with D possibly being TRBD2 (6 bases). Germline CDR1 reads LGHNT; CDR2 reads FRNRAP. The length of the CDR3 is 18 residues. V dropped 2 bases and J dropped 5 bases, with 24 bases sitting between them. CDR3 sequence (DNA): TGTGCTAGTGGTTTGCTCCTCTCCCGGACTACGTTGGGGGAGACCCAGTACTTC. Translation: CASGLLLSRTTLGETQYF.

This clone has a handful of counts. J is TRBJ2-1 and V is TRBV30, with unresolved D. The CDR3 length is 12 residues. CDR1 is GTSNPN, CDR2 SVGIG, per germline (reference sequence). V gave up 2 bases and J gave up 7 bases, with 9 bases separating them. CDR3 DNA sequence: TGTGCCTGGAGTACGACTGGGAATGAGCAGTTCTTC. Encoded protein: CAWSTTGNEQFF.

This chain links TRBV4-2 with TRBJ2-7; 11 bases are shared with TRBD2. The CDR3 loop spans 22 amino acids. Trimming took 3 bases from V and 1 from J; bases not matched to a gene: 23. The germline V gene encodes CDR1 LGHNA and CDR2 YNFKEQ. The CDR3, as DNA: TGTGCCAGCAGCCACGCGGGCAGGGGGAAGGTAGCGGGAGGGCCTACGTCCTACGAGCAGTACTTC. It translates to CASSHAGRGKVAGGPTSYEQYF.

This clone was seen more than once but under ten times. V usage is TRBV29-1 and J usage is TRBJ2-5, with D unclear. Trimming stripped 5 bases from V and 5 bases from J, with 9 bases between. Germline CDR1 is SQVTM and CDR2 is ANQGSEA. This CDR3 is built from 11 residues. CDR3: CSVSAMETQYF. Here the CDR3 DNA reads TGCAGCGTTAGCGCTATGGAGACCCAGTACTTC. Full variable domain (remainder filled in from reference TRBV29-1 and TRBJ2-5): SAVISQKPSRDICQRGTSLTIQCQVDSQVTMMFWYRQQPGQSLTLIATANQGSEATYESGFVIDKFPISRPNLTFSTLTVSNMSPEDSSIYLCSVSAMETQYFGPGTRLLVL.

This chain links TRBV28 with TRBJ2-7; TRBD2 matches 8 bases. This CDR3 comprises 15 residues. The V gene end was trimmed by 4 bases and the J gene end by 9 bases; junction bases not matched to a gene: 14. The V gene's germline CDR1 is MDHEN and CDR2 SYDVKM. CDR3 in amino acids: CASSSSGTSFLAQYF. CDR3 nucleotide sequence: TGTGCCAGCAGTTCATCCGGGACTAGTTTCCTCGCGCAGTACTTC.

This sequence joins TRBV7-8 and TRBJ2-1; 8 bases line up with TRBD2. The V and J ends lost 1 base and 8 bases, in that order; junction bases with no gene match: 13. CDR3 length: 17 residues. Germline-derived CDR1 and CDR2 are SGHVS and FQNEAQ. The CDR3 sequence: CASSLEVAGLEMDEQFF. The DNA for the CDR3 is TGTGCCAGCAGCTTAGAGGTAGCGGGGCTGGAGATGGATGAGCAGTTCTTC.

This clone has only a few counts. The V gene is TRBV19, the J gene TRBJ1-1, with D possibly TRBD1 on 6 matching bases. Germline V lookup: CDR1 LNHDA, CDR2 SQIVND (reference sequence). V lost 7 bases, J lost 1 base, and 13 bases lay in between. CDR3 length: 14 residues. The CDR3 coding sequence is TGTGCCAGTAACTCAGGGGTGAGGAACACTGAAGCTTTCTTT. Its translation is CASNSGVRNTEAFF.

This clone was observed a handful of times. The chain has TRBV29-1 and TRBJ1-6, with 7 nucleotides matching TRBD1. The CDR3 has 12 residues. J lost 6 bases, V lost 4 bases, and 0 bases had no gene match. Germline lookup yields CDR1 SQVTM and CDR2 ANQGSEA. This CDR3 is CSVGDSNSPLHF. CDR3 nucleotides: TGCAGCGTTGGGGACAGTAATTCACCCCTCCACTTT.

In this sample, this clone turned up a few times. The gene calls are TRBV2 and TRBJ1-5; 7 nucleotides agree with TRBD1. The junction had 2 bases not matched to a gene; V was cut back by 3 bases and J by 6 bases. The CDR3 loop spans 13 amino acids. Germline CDR1 SNHLY, CDR2 FYNNEI. CDR3 sequence: CASSDTGVQPQHF. CDR3 nucleotides: TGTGCCAGCAGTGATACAGGGGTTCAGCCCCAGCATTTT.

This clone came up a few times. The chain employs TRBV7-2 and TRBJ2-2; 9 positions agree with TRBD1. This CDR3 is built from 16 residues. V trimming: 2 bases; J trimming: 2 bases; junction bases outside the gene matches: 3. Germline-derived CDR1 and CDR2 are SGHTA and FQGNSA. The CDR3 here is CASSLMGQGNTGELFF. The CDR3 nucleotides read TGTGCCAGCAGCTTAATGGGACAGGGAAACACCGGGGAGCTGTTTTTT.

The genes are TRBV18 and TRBJ1-4; unclear D gene. Germline CDR1 reads KGHSH; CDR2 reads LQKENI. The length of the CDR3 is 16 residues. V lost 4 bases to trimming and J lost 0 bases, with 12 bases between them. CDR3: CASSLESPATNEKLFF. CDR3 nucleotide sequence: TGTGCCAGCTCACTAGAAAGCCCTGCAACTAATGAAAAACTGTTTTTT.

The genes are TRBV5-6 and TRBJ1-2, with D maybe TRBD1 (6 bases). The ends were cut back, 4 bases at V and 4 bases at J, with 14 bases in the middle. Germline V CDR1 and CDR2: SGHDT, YYEEEE. The CDR3 sequence is 14 residues long. CDR3 residues: CASSPGAGAYGYTF. The CDR3 DNA follows: TGTGCCAGCAGCCCCGGGGCAGGGGCCTATGGCTACACCTTC.